This T cell receptor (beta chain) was profiled in a study of Graves' ophthalmopathy and Graves' hyperthyroidism (dated by TCRdb to 2017 to 2018). In terms of the full investigation: Peripheral blood was collected at initial diagnosis, prior to any treatment. The study used signatures of the TCR beta repertoire to tell Graves' ophthalmopathy apart from Graves' hyperthyroidism and to predict which patients would progress to ophthalmopathy. A discovery set of 100 patients (around 45 ophthalmopathy, just over 55 stable hyperthyroidism) was enrolled to explore V-J signatures distinguishing ophthalmopathy from hyperthyroidism. In total, 135 blood samples were TCR-sequenced: fewer than 50 ophthalmopathy, over 70 hyperthyroidism and approximately 17 hyperthyroidism-to-ophthalmopathy patients. The approximately 95 discovery patients were divided at random into training and test sets in a 7:3 ratio. The independent validation cohort included 20 or so hyperthyroidism patients plus 17 patients who later progressed from hyperthyroidism to ophthalmopathy. After sampling, hyperthyroidism patients received methimazole starting at 30 mg daily, and ophthalmopathy patients received high-dose intravenous methylprednisolone. In roughly 6 hyperthyroidism patients, T-cell repertoires of thyroid tissue and blood were compared.

Patients with ophthalmopathy had moderately to severely active disease, with a Clinical Activity Score of 3 or more, a NOSPECS grade of 4 or more, and a disease duration of less than 3 months. Patients with other autoimmune diseases, uncontrolled infections, pregnancy or lactation were excluded. Diagnosis was based on clinical symptoms, serum thyroxine, TRAb, thyroid ultrasound and orbital computed tomography. Ficoll-Paque density gradient centrifugation was used to isolate PBMCs from about 9 ml of fresh peripheral blood. Total RNA was extracted using Trizol reagent, and RNA quality was checked on an Agilent 2100 Bioanalyzer. Overall results and qualifications from the work: In cross-validation, the 13-signature model distinguished ophthalmopathy from stable hyperthyroidism with just over 85% sensitivity and roughly 81% specificity, while in the test set the corresponding values were roughly 80% and 75%. Most of the expanded thyroid clonotypes with a frequency above 0.001 were also detected in blood, and it was suggested that the thyroid immune response may be reflected by blood repertoires. Sample size was not predetermined statistically, and investigators were not blinded to group allocation. In validation, the model predicted ophthalmopathy progression with over 60% sensitivity and 72.22% specificity; 12 predicted patients were CT-confirmed with GO in a median of around 6.5 months.

Comment on this clonotype: There is no known antigen for this receptor. Base quality data are lacking; no much larger clone is found one base away.

TCR beta CDR3 regions were amplified from RNA transcripts for repertoire sequencing. A first-round RT-PCR used HTBI primers with the Qiagen OneStep RT-PCR kit, followed by a second-round multiplex PCR, size selection and purification. Libraries were sequenced paired-end with 100 bp reads on an Illumina HiSeq2000. The authors processed their data as follows. SOAPnuke was used to process the reads, throwing out any read that had adapters, had uncalled bases, had a mean Phred below 15, or lacked an exact constant-primer or identifier match. COPE v1.2.5 was used to merge high-quality paired reads. Each unique nucleotide sequence was treated as a clonotype, and MiTCR v1.1 was used to align the clonotypes to the IMGT TRB V, D and J references. Analysis was restricted to V-J combinations with a frequency above 0.0001, which covered 98% to 99.2% of repertoires. For each V-J combination, a TCR clonal expansion and chaos score was defined as the ratio of F50 clonal expansion to chaos observed in the TCRdist matrix. Welch's t-statistics and random forest were used to reduce the features to 10 to 15 V-J combinations, which were then used as input to a naive Bayes classifier. Thyroid-blood repertoire similarity was quantified with the Morisita-Horn index. Clones were called with MiXCR by TCRdb after fastp trimmed the public reads at Q25, and only in-frame beta chains were retained. A single entry per CDR3 protein holds the most common genes and DNA from its merged rows. The V and J calls were not made by the authors but by TCRdb's processing. The sample data list fewer than 400,000 distinct CDR3 sequences, and about 18% of these were observed just once. Roughly 1.6% of the sample rests with the top ten.

Reading the germline V gene (reference sequence) gives CDR1 SGHAT and CDR2 FQDESV. The CDR3 runs 14 residues from the cysteine to the phenylalanine. This entry keeps only the CDR3 DNA: 42 bases, framed from base 1. V and J are truncated by 2 bases and 1 base respectively, leaving an intervening sequence of 8 bases. The clonotype was recovered from a woman aged 18-29 years with Graves' ophthalmopathy. Donor details come from another sample of the same person, matched by shared clones. This sequence uses TRBV11-1 and TRBJ2-5; the D gene is not confidently resolved. Sequencing was performed on peripheral blood. The DNA is as follows: TGTGCCAGCAGCTTATCCACAGTCCAAGAGACCCAGTACTTC. It translates to CASSLSTVQETQYF.